These 10 T cell receptor beta chains came from one sample sequenced in a study of blood T cells in healthy people across ages. The authors ran a second PCR of roughly 6 to 12 cycles using a sample-barcoded 5' primer and a J-beta primer mix. TCRdb reprocessed the 5' RACE reads with MiXCR, giving one entry per CDR3 protein. The sample has approximately 1,000,000 distinct CDR3 sequences, more than 40% seen once. Sequenced material: blood. These receptors originate from a woman in her fifties or sixties in good health.

A few counts support this clonotype. This chain connects TRBV28 to TRBJ2-3; 7 nucleotides line up with TRBD1. With V trimmed by 7 bases and J by 5 bases, 3 bases remained unmatched. In germline, CDR1 is MDHEN, CDR2 SYDVKM. This CDR3 spans 12 amino acids. In DNA form, the CDR3 reads TGTGCCAGCAAAACAGGGGAAGATACGCAGTATTTT. Protein sequence: CASKTGEDTQYF.

This chain uses TRBV5-1 with TRBJ2-3; D remains unclear. The CDR3 has 14 residues. V lost 2 bases and J 5 bases, leaving 12 bases between the germline ends. Germline values: CDR1 SGHRS, CDR2 YFSETQ. The CDR3: CASSLSRPEDTQYF. The CDR3 DNA sequence: TGCGCCAGCAGCTTAAGCCGCCCAGAAGATACGCAGTATTTT.

The chain joins TRBV4-1 to TRBJ1-5, with D unclear. V shed 1 base and J shed 9 bases, with 10 bases lying between them. The CDR3 extends over 13 amino acids. The V gene's germline CDR1 is MGHRA and CDR2 YSYEKL. The CDR3, as DNA: TGCGCCAGCAGCCAAGTTGGGGAAGGGCCCCAGCATTTT. It translates to CASSQVGEGPQHF.

The table lists this clonotype with many counts. The rearrangement uses TRBV6-1 and TRBJ2-7; no reliable D call. CDR1 MNHNS and CDR2 SASEGT come from the germline V gene. This CDR3 region has 15 residues. V was pared by 2 bases and J by 2 bases, with 13 bases between. The CDR3 region has the DNA TGTGCCAGCAGTGAAACCCGCCCAGGAACCTACGAGCAGTACTTC. Residues: CASSETRPGTYEQYF.

This clonotype was recorded only once. A read error is possible here, since a much larger clone lies one base away. CDR3: CASSYSGAYYEQYF. The CDR3 region has the DNA TGTGCCAGCAGTTACTCCGGGGCCTACTACGAGCAGTACTTC. The rearrangement joins TRBV6-2 or TRBV6-3 to TRBJ2-5; D possibly uses TRBD1 or TRBD2 (5 bases each). The end of the DNA aligns better with TRBJ2-7, so the J call may be wrong. CDR1 and CDR2 from the germline V gene are MNHEY and SVGEGT. This CDR3 has 14 amino acids.

This chain connects TRBV12-3 or TRBV12-4 to TRBJ2-7, with D tentatively TRBD1 (6 bases). V shed 1 base and J shed 9 bases, with 10 bases lying between them. The length of the CDR3 is 12 residues. CDR3 sequence reads: CASSLGTGRQYF. The CDR3 region has the DNA TGTGCCAGCAGTTTAGGAACAGGGCGGCAGTACTTC.

The V gene is TRBV12-3 or TRBV12-4, the J gene TRBJ2-2; weak D call: TRBD2 (6 bases). This CDR3 region has 14 residues. V lost 7 bases and J lost 8, with 17 bases in between. CDR3 sequence reads: CASTLLASTGELFF. DNA for the CDR3: TGTGCCAGCACGCTACTAGCTTCTACGGGGGAGCTGTTTTTT.

This chain joins TRBV27 and TRBJ2-4; 11 bases fit TRBD2. The J call may be wrong; the DNA end is better matched by TRBJ2-7. The CDR3 is 18 residues long. Germline V gene lookup returns CDR1 MNHEY and CDR2 SMNVEV (reference sequence). CDR3 nucleotide sequence: TGTGCCAGCAGTCCCTATAGCCCCCGTGGGACTAGCGGCTACGAGCAGTACTTC. Translated: CASSPYSPRGTSGYEQYF.

The chain is built from TRBV6-2 or TRBV6-3 and TRBJ2-4, with TRBD2 identical over 11 bases. The closer fit of TRBJ2-7 to the DNA end suggests the J call may be wrong. The CDR3 length is 16 residues. The germline gives CDR1 MNHEY, CDR2 SVGEGT. In DNA, the CDR3 is TGTGCCAGCAGGTGGGGTGGGACTAGCGGAGCCTACGAGCAGTACTTC. It is translated as CASRWGGTSGAYEQYF.

Worth noting for this clonotype: A much larger clone is a single base away; this may be a read error. The J gene is TRBJ1-1, the V gene TRBV5-1; possible D gene TRBD1, 6 bases. The CDR3 consists of 14 residues. Germline V gene data show CDR1 as SGHRS and CDR2 as YFSETQ. V was cut by 4 bases and J by 5 bases, with 15 bases left in between. CDR3 nucleotide sequence: TGCGCCAGCAGCGTGGGGGGCGAGAGGACTGAAGCTTTCTTT. It translates to CASSVGGERTEAFF.